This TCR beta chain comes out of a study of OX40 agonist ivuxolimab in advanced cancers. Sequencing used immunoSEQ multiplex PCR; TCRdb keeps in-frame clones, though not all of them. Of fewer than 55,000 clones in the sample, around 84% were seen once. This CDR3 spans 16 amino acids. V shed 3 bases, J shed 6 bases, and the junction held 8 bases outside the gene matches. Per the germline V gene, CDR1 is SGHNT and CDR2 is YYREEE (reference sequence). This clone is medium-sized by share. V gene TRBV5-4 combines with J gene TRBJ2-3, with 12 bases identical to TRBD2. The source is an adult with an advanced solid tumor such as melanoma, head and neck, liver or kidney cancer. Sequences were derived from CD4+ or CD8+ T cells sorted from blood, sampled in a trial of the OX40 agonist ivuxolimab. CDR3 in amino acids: CASSSPTSGRMDTQYF. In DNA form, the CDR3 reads TGTGCCAGCAGCTCGCCCACTAGCGGGAGGATGGATACGCAGTATTTT.